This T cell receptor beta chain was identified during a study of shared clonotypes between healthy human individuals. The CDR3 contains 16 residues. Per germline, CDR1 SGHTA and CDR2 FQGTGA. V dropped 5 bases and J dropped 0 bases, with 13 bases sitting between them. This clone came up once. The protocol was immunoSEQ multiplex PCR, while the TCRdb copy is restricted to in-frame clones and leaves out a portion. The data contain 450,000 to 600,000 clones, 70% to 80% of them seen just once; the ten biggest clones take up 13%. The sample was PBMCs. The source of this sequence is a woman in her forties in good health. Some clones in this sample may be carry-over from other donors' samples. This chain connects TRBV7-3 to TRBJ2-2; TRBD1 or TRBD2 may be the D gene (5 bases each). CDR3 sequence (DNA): TGTGCCAGCAGCCCCCACGGGGCGCCGAACACCGGGGAGCTGTTTTTT. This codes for CASSPHGAPNTGELFF. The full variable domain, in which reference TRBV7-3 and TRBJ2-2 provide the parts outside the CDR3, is GAGVSQTPSNKVTEKGKYVELRCDPISGHTALYWYRQSLGQGPEFLIYFQGTGAADDSGLPNDRFFAVRPEGSVSTLKIQRTERGDSAVYLCASSPHGAPNTGELFFGEGSRLTVL.